Shown below are 2 T cell receptor beta chains from a single sample sequenced in a study of T cell repertoires in cytomegalovirus infection. These receptors are not linked to any known antigen. MiXCR was run by TCRdb on the reads, yielding one entry per CDR3 protein. In the table there are about 920,000 distinct CDR3 sequences, roughly 31% of which are singletons. Sequencing was performed on cultured CD8+ T cells from PBMCs, taken from culture after CMV antigen stimulation. The receptor source for this set is a human donor in good health (CMV status not recorded). Some clones in this sample may be carry-over from other donors' samples.

V and J are TRBV4-1 and TRBJ2-2, with D unresolved. The V and J ends lost 3 bases and 1 base respectively, with 12 bases between them. The germline V gene has CDR1 MGHRA and CDR2 YSYEKL. The CDR3 runs to 16 residues. The CDR3 loop reads CASSHTEFVNTGELFF. The CDR3 DNA follows: TGCGCCAGCAGCCATACAGAATTTGTGAACACCGGGGAGCTGTTTTTT.

The chain is built from TRBV2 and TRBJ2-5, with a weak D call TRBD2 (6 bases). Deletions cut 3 bases from V and 3 bases from J, with 14 bases between. The CDR3 totals 15 residues. Germline lookup yields CDR1 SNHLY and CDR2 FYNNEI. In DNA, the CDR3 is TGTGCCAGCAGTGAGTTGGGGGACTCCGAAGAGACCCAGTACTTC. Its translation is CASSELGDSEETQYF.